The following is a TCR beta chain sequence with its context. The sample belongs to a study of OX40 agonist ivuxolimab in advanced cancers. Produced via immunoSEQ multiplex PCR; TCRdb's table is partial and in-frame only. The profile shows more than 55,000 clones, 86% of them singletons. Trimming stripped 2 bases from V and 0 bases from J, with 7 bases between. CDR3 length: 14 amino acids. CDR1 SGHTA and CDR2 FQGNSA come from the germline V gene. The specimen comprised CD4+ or CD8+ T cells sorted from blood, sampled in a trial of the OX40 agonist ivuxolimab. This clonotype was sampled from an adult with an advanced solid tumor such as melanoma, head and neck, liver or kidney cancer. The chain joins TRBV7-2 to TRBJ2-5; D not resolved. CDR3 DNA: TGTGCCAGCAGCTTATACGGCAACCAAGAGACCCAGTACTTC. It is translated as CASSLYGNQETQYF.